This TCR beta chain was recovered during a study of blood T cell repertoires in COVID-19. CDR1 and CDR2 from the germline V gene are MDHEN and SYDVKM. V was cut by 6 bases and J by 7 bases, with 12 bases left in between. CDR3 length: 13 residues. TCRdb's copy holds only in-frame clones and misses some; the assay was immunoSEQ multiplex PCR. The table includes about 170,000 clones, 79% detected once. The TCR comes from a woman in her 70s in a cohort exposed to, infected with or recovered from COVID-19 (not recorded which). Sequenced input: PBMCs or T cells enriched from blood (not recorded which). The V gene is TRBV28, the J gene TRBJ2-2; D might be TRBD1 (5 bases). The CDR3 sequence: CASRAGLVGELFF. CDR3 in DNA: TGTGCCAGCAGGGCAGGGTTGGTCGGGGAGCTGTTTTTT.